This T cell receptor (beta chain) was captured in a study of shared clonotypes between healthy human individuals. This CDR3 has 14 amino acids. Trimming left V 2 bases short and J 4 bases short, with 11 bases between. Germline V gives CDR1 SGHTA, CDR2 FQGNSA. Researchers ran the assay at a deep level. TCRdb's copy holds only in-frame clones and misses some; the assay was immunoSEQ multiplex PCR. This table has about 1 million clones, about 75% appearing once. This sequence joins TRBV7-2 and TRBJ1-2; D is unclear. Sequenced input: memory CD4+ T cells sorted from blood. Subset here: CD45RA-negative fraction. This receptor was identified in a man younger than 35 in good health. The DNA of the CDR3 is TGTGCCAGCAGCTTACTGGCGGACCTCTATGGCTACACCTTC. It specifies CASSLLADLYGYTF.